This TCR beta chain was identified in a study of cytomegalovirus exposure and HLA in healthy donors. Regarding the study as a whole: In an earlier analysis, productive rearrangement rates for most beta V segments clustered near 87% or 30%. In a later analysis, compared with equally common non-associated chains, HLA-associated beta chains were more expanded. Cytomegalovirus-associated TCR beta chains were listed, numbering 164. Later on, a genetic analysis was performed. It linked a missense variant in DCLRE1C with V- and J-gene trimming of TCR beta.

In the PCR, 60 Vbeta and 13 Jbeta primers were used. The data were produced by immunoSEQ multiplex PCR, yet TCRdb's version contains in-frame clones alone and is incomplete. The sample includes 75,000 to 95,000 clones. Concerning this clone itself: Its antigen is still unknown.

Trimming removed 6 bases from V and 3 bases from J, with 14 bases in between. The germline V gene has CDR1 MDHEN and CDR2 SYDVKM. CDR3 length: 15 residues. The chain recombines TRBV28 with TRBJ1-4; tentatively, D is TRBD1 (5 bases). This TCR came from a woman aged 55-69 years in good health and CMV-seronegative. The sequenced sample consisted of PBMCs. This chain's CDR3 is CASSSAGSANEKLFF. DNA for the CDR3: TGTGCCAGCAGCTCCGCAGGGTCCGCTAATGAAAAACTGTTTTTT. Together with reference TRBV28 and TRBJ1-4, the CDR3 gives the full variable domain: DVKVTQSSRYLVKRTGEKVFLECVQDMDHENMFWYRQDPGLGLRLIYFSYDVKMKEKGDIPEGYSVSREKKERFSLILESASTNQTSMYLCASSSAGSANEKLFFGSGTQLSVL.